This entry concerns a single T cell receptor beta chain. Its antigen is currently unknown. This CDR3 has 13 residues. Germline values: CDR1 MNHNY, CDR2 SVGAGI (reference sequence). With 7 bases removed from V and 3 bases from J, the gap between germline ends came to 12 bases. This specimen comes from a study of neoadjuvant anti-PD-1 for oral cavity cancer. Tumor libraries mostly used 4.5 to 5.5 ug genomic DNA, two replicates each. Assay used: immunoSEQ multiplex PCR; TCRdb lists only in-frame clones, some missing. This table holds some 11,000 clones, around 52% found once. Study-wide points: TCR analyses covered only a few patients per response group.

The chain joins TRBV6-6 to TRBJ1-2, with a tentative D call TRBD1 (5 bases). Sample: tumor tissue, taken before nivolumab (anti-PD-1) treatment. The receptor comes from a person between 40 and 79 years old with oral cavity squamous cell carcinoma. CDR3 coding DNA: TGTGCCAGCACACAGGCTAGGGACTATGGCTACACCTTC. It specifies CASTQARDYGYTF.